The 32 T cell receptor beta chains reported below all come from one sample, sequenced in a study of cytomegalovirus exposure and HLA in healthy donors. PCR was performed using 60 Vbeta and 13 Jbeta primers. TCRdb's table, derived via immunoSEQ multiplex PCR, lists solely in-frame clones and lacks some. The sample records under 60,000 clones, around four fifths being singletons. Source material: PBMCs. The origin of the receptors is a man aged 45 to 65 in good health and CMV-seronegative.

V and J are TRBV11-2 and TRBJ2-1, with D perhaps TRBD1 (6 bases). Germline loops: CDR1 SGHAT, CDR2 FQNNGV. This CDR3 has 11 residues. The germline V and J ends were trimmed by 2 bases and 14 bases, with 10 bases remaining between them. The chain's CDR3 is CASSLNREEFF. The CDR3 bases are TGTGCCAGCAGCTTAAACAGGGAAGAGTTCTTC.

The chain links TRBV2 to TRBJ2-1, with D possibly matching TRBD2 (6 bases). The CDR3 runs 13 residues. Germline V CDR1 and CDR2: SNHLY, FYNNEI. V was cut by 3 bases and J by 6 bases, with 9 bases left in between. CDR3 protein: CASSDERANEQFF. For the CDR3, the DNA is TGTGCCAGCAGTGATGAGCGGGCCAATGAGCAGTTCTTC.

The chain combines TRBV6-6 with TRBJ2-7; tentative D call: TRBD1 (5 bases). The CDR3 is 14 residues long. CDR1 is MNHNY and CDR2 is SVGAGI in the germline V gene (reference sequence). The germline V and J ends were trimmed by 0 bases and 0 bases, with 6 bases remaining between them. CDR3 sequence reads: CASSYSDNSYEQYF. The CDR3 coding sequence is TGTGCCAGCAGTTACTCGGACAACTCCTACGAGCAGTACTTC.

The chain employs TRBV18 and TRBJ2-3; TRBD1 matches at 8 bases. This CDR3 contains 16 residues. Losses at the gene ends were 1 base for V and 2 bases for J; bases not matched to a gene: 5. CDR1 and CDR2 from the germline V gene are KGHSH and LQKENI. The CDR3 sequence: CASSPLRDRTTDTQYF. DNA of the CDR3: TGTGCCAGCTCACCACTTCGGGACAGGACCACAGATACGCAGTATTTT.

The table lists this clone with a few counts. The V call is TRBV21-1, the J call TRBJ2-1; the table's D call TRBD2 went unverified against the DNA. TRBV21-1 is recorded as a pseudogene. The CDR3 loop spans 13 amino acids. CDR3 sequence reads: CASSQPPSDEQFF. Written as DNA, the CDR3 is TGTGCCAGCAGCCAGCCCCCTAGTGATGAGCAGTTCTTC.

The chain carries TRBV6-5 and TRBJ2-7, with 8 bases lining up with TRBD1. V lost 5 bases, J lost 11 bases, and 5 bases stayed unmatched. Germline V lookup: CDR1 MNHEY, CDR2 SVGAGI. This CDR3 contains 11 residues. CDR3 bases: TGTGCCAGCAGTACAGGGGGAGAAGAGTACTTC. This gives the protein CASSTGGEEYF.

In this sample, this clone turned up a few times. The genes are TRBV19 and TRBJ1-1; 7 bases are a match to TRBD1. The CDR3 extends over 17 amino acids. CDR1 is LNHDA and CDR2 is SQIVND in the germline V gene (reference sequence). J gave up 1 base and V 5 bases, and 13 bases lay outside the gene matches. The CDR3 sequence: CASSAGQPSTSNTEAFF. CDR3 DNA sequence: TGTGCCAGTAGTGCGGGACAGCCCTCCACTTCGAACACTGAAGCTTTCTTT.

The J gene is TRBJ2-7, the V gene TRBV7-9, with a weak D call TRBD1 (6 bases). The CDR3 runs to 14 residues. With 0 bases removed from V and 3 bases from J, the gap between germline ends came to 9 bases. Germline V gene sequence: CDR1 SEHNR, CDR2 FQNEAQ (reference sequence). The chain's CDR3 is CASSLADSVYEQYF. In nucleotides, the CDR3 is TGTGCCAGCAGCTTAGCGGACAGTGTCTACGAGCAGTACTTC.

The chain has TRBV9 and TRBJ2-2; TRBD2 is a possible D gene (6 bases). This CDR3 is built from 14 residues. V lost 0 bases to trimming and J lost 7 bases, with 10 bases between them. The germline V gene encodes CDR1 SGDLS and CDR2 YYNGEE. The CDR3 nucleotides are TGTGCCAGCAGCGTAGAGTGGGGGGTCGGGGAGCTGTTTTTT. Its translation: CASSVEWGVGELFF.

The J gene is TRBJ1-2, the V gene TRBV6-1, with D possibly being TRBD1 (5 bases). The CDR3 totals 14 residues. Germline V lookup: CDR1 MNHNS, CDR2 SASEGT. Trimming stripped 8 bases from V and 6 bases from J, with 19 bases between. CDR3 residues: CASRPTWGRDGYTF. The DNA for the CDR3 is TGTGCCAGCCGGCCCACGTGGGGCCGGGATGGCTACACCTTC.

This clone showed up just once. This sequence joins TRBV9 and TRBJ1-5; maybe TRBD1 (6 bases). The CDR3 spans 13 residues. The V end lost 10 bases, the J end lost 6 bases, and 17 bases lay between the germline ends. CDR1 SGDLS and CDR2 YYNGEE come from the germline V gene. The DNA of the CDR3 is TGTGCCCCAAGTCGGGGGGGCTGTCAGCCCCAGCATTTT. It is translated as CAPSRGGCQPQHF. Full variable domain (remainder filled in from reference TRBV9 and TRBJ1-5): DSGVTQTPKHLITATGQRVTLRCSPRSGDLSVYWYQQSLDQGLQFLIQYYNGEERAKGNILERFSAQQFPDLHSELNLSSLELGDSALYFCAPSRGGCQPQHFGDGTRLSIL.

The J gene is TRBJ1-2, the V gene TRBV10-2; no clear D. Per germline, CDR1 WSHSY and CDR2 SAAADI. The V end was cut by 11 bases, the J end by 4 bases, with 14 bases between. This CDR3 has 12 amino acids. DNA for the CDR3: TGCGCCTCCTTCGGGAGACCCTATGGCTACACCTTC. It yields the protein CASFGRPYGYTF.

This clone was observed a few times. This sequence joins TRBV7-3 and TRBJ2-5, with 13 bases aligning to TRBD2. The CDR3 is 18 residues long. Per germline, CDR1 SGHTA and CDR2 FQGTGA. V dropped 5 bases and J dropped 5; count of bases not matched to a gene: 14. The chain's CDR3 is CASSPGPELAGGLETQYF. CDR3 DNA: TGTGCCAGCAGCCCGGGACCGGAACTAGCGGGGGGGCTTGAGACCCAGTACTTC.

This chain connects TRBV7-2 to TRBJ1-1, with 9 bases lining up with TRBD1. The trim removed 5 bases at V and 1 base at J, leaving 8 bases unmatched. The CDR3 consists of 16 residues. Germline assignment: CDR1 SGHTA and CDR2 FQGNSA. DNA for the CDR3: TGTGCCAGCAGCCGGGGACAGGGTGGAAGGAACACTGAAGCTTTCTTT. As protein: CASSRGQGGRNTEAFF. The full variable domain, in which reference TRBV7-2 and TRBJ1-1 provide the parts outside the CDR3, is GAGVSQSPSNKVTEKGKDVELRCDPISGHTALYWYRQSLGQGLEFLIYFQGNSAPDKSGLPSDRFSAERTGGSVSTLTIQRTQQEDSAVYLCASSRGQGGRNTEAFFGQGTRLTVV.

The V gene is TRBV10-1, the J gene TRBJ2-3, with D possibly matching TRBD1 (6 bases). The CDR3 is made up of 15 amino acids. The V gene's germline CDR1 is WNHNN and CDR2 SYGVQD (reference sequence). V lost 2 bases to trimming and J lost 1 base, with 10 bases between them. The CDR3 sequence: CASSERPGGTDTQYF. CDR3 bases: TGCGCCAGCAGTGAGAGGCCAGGGGGCACAGATACGCAGTATTTT.

CDR3 nucleotides: TGTGCCAGCAGCTTGGAGCCTAGCGGGGCGAACACCGGGGAGCTGTTTTTT. Translated: CASSLEPSGANTGELFF. V usage is TRBV5-4 and J usage is TRBJ2-2, with TRBD2 identical over 9 bases. Trimming at V came to 0 bases and at J to 0 bases, leaving 3 bases not matched to a gene. The germline V gene encodes CDR1 SGHNT and CDR2 YYREEE (reference sequence). CDR3 length: 17 amino acids.

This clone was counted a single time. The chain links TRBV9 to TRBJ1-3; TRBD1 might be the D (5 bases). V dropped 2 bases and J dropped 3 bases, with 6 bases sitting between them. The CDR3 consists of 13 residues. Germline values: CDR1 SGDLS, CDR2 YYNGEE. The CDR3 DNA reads TGTGCCAGCAGCGTCAGGGATGGAAACACCATATATTTT. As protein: CASSVRDGNTIYF.

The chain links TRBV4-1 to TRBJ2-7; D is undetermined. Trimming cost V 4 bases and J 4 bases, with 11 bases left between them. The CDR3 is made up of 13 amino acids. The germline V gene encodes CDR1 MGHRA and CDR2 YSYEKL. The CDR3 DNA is TGCGCCAGCAGCCCCGAACCCTATTACGAGCAGTACTTC. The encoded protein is CASSPEPYYEQYF.

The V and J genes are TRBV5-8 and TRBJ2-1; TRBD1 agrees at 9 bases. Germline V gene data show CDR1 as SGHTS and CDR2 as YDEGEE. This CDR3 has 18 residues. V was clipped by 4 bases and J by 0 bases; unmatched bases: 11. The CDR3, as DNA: TGTGCCAGCAGCCCTGGGACAGGGTCCTCATTCTCCTACAATGAGCAGTTCTTC. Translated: CASSPGTGSSFSYNEQFF. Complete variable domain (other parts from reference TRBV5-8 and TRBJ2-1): EAGVTQSPTHLIKTRGQQATLRCSPISGHTSVYWYQQALGLGLQFLLWYDEGEERNRGNFPPRFSGRQFPNYSSELNVNALELEDSALYLCASSPGTGSSFSYNEQFFGPGTRLTVL.

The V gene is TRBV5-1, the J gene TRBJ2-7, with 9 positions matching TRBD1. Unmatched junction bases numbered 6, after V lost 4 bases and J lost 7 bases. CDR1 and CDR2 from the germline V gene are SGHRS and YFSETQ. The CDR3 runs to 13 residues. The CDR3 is CASSGDRVEEQYF. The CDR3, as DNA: TGCGCCAGCAGCGGGGACAGGGTTGAAGAGCAGTACTTC.

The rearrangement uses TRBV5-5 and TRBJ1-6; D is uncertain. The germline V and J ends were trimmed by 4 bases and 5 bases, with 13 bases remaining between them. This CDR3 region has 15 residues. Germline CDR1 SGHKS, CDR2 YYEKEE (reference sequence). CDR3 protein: CASSERGFDNSPLHF. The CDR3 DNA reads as TGTGCCAGCAGCGAACGCGGGTTCGATAATTCACCCCTCCACTTT.

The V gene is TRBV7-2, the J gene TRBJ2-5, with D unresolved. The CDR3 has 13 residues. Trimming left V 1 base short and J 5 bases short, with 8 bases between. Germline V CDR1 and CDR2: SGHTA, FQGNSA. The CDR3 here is CASSLGFGETQYF. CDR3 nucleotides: TGTGCCAGCAGCTTAGGTTTCGGGGAGACCCAGTACTTC.

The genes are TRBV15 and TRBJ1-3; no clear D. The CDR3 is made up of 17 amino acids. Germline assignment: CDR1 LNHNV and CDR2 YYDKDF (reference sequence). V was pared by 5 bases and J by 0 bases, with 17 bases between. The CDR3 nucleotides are TGTGCCACCAGCCCCTGGCCTGCCTCACACTCTGGAAACACCATATATTTT. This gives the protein CATSPWPASHSGNTIYF.

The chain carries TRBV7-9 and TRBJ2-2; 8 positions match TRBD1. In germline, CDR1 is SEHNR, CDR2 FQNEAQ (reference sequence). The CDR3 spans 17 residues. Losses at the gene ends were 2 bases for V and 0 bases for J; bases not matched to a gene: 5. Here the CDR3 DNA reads TGTGCCAGCAGCTTATACCGGACAGGGTCGAACACCGGGGAGCTGTTTTTT. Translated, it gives CASSLYRTGSNTGELFF.

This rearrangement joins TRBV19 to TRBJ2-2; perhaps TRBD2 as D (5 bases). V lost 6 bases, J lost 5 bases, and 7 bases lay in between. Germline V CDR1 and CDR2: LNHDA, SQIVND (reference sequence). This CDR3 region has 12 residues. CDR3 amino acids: CASRKRTGELFF. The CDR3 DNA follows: TGTGCCAGTAGGAAGCGGACCGGGGAGCTGTTTTTT.

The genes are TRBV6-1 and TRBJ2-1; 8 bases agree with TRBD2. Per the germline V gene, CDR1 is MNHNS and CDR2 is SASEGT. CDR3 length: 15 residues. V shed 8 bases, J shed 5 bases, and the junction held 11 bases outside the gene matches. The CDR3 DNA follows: TGTGCCAGCTCCGCTTGGACGGGGGGGGACAATGAGCAGTTCTTC. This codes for CASSAWTGGDNEQFF.

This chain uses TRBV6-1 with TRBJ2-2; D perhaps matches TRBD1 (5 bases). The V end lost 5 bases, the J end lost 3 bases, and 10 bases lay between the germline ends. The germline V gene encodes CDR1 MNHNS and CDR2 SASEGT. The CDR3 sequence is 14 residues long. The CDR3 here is CASSPTVDTGELFF. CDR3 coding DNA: TGTGCCAGCAGTCCGACAGTAGACACCGGGGAGCTGTTTTTT.

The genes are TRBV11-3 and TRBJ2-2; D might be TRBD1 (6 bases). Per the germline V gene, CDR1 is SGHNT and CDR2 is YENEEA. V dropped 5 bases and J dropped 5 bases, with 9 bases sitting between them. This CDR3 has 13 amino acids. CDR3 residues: CASSLTGTGELFF. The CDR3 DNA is TGTGCCAGCAGCCTAACAGGGACCGGGGAGCTGTTTTTT.

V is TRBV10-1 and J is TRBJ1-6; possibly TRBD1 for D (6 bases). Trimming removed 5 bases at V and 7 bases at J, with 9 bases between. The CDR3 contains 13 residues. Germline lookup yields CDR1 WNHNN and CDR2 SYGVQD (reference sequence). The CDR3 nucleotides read TGCGCCAGCAGTACCGGGACAAATTCACCCCTCCACTTT. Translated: CASSTGTNSPLHF.

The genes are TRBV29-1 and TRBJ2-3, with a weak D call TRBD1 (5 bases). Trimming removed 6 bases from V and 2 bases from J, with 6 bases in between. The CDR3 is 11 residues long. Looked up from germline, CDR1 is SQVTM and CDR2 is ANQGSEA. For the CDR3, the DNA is TGCAGCGTGGGGCCCACAGATACGCAGTATTTT. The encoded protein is CSVGPTDTQYF.

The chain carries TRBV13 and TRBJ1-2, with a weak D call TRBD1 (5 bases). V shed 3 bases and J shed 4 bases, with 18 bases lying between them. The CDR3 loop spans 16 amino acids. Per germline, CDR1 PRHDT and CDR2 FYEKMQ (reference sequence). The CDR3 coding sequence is TGTGCCAGCAGCTTGGGGGGAGAGGGGAATGTCTATGGCTACACCTTC. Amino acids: CASSLGGEGNVYGYTF.

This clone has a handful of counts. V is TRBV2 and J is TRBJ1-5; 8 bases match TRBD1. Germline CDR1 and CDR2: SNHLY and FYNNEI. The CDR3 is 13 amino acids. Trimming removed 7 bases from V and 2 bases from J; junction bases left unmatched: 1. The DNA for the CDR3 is TGTGCCAGCAAACAGGGGGGCAATCAGCCCCAGCATTTT. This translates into CASKQGGNQPQHF.